These T cell receptor beta chains were read from a single sample in a study of response to subunit inactivated influenza vaccine. TCRdb passed the RT-PCR reads through MiXCR, listing each CDR3 protein once. The data hold about 310,000 distinct CDR3 sequences, with about 20% observed a single time. This sample comprised PBMCs from blood, obtained less than 22 months after vaccination. All receptors derive from a man between 50 and 75 years old who received an inactivated influenza vaccine. CDR3s include the opening cysteine and the closing phenylalanine or tryptophan. Fields, in order: V gene, D gene, J gene, clone size, CDR3 DNA, CDR3 protein. The D gene is left open where the match is weak. The size entry is marked missing in some rows and otherwise reads once, few, many or a size class.

TRBV11-2	.	TRBJ2-1	.	TGTGCCAGCAGCATTACCAGGGTGCGTAATGAGCAGTTCTTC	CASSITRVRNEQFF
TRBV7-6	.	TRBJ2-1	once	TGTGCCAGCAGCCAGCGAGGGCATGAGCAGTTCTTC	CASSQRGHEQFF
TRBV19	.	TRBJ1-5	few	TGTGCCAGTGCCCTCACTAGCAATCAGCCCCAGCATTTT	CASALTSNQPQHF
TRBV7-8	.	TRBJ1-2	.	TGTGCCAGCAGCTTTGACGGAAACTATGGCTACACCTTC	CASSFDGNYGYTF
TRBV6-2/TRBV6-3	.	TRBJ1-1	.	TGTGCCAGCAGTTACTCGTTTGGGTACACTGAAGCTTTCTTT	CASSYSFGYTEAFF
TRBV29-1	.	TRBJ2-3	few	TGCAGCGCCAAAGGGTGGGGATCCACAGATACGCAGTATTTT	CSAKGWGSTDTQYF
TRBV9	.	TRBJ1-1	many	TGTGCCAGCAGCGCTAACCCGGGGAGGTGGACTGAAGCTTTCTTT	CASSANPGRWTEAFF
TRBV3-1	TRBD2	TRBJ2-3	many	TGTGCCAGCAGTTCAAGCGGGGCGGCGGGAGATACGCAGTATTTT	CASSSSGAAGDTQYF
TRBV20-1	.	TRBJ1-2	few	TGCAGTGCTAGGGTAGGGGGTAGAGGCTACACCTTC	CSARVGGRGYTF
TRBV12-3/TRBV12-4	TRBD2	TRBJ2-5	few	TGTGCCAGCAGGGATGGGACTAGAGTAGAGACCCAGTACTTC	CASRDGTRVETQYF
TRBV29-1	.	TRBJ1-5	.	TGCAGCGTTGGTCTAAATCAGCCCCAGCATTTT	CSVGLNQPQHF
TRBV6-2/TRBV6-3	.	TRBJ1-1	few	TGTGCCAGCAGTTACACAGGGCTGGGTGAAGCTTTCTTT	CASSYTGLGEAFF
TRBV5-1	TRBD1	TRBJ1-2	many	TGCGCCAGCAAGACGGGACAGGGTACTAACTATGGCTACACCTTC	CASKTGQGTNYGYTF
TRBV30	TRBD2	TRBJ2-1	few	TGTGCCTGGAGTGTCCTCGGGACTAGCTTATACAATGAGCAGTTCTTC	CAWSVLGTSLYNEQFF
TRBV7-2	.	TRBJ2-3	.	TGTGCCAGCAGCTTAGGGACTTCACGATCGAAGGATACGCAGTATTTT	CASSLGTSRSKDTQYF
TRBV6-1	TRBD2	TRBJ2-3	once	TGTGCCAGCAGTCTTGAGCGGGGGACCACAGATACGCAGTATTTT	CASSLERGTTDTQYF
TRBV20-1	TRBD2	TRBJ2-1	few	TGCAGTGCTAGGGGACTAGCGGGGGCCTTCAATGAGCAGTTCTTC	CSARGLAGAFNEQFF
TRBV5-5	.	TRBJ1-1	few	TGTGCCAGCAGCGTACTGGCCCCGCTTGAAGCTTTCTTT	CASSVLAPLEAFF
TRBV12-3/TRBV12-4	TRBD1	TRBJ1-1	.	TGTGCCAGCAGTTCCTGGACAGGGAGCACTGAAGCTTTCTTT	CASSSWTGSTEAFF
TRBV4-2	.	TRBJ2-3	few	TGTGCCAGCAGCCAAGTTGGGGAGGCGCAGTATTTT	CASSQVGEAQYF
TRBV7-9	.	TRBJ1-1	few	TGTGCCAGCAGCACGCCGGGACTAAACACTGAAGCTTTCTTT	CASSTPGLNTEAFF
TRBV29-1	TRBD1	TRBJ1-4	few	TGCAGCGTTGTGACAGGGACGGAAAAACTGTTTTTT	CSVVTGTEKLFF
TRBV14	TRBD1	TRBJ2-5	many	TGTGCCAGCAGCCCGATCGGGACAGGGGGCTTCGAGACCCAGTACTTC	CASSPIGTGGFETQYF
TRBV15	TRBD2	TRBJ2-1	.	TGTGCCACCAGCGATAGCGGGATCTCCTACAATGAGCAGTTCTTC	CATSDSGISYNEQFF
TRBV6-2/TRBV6-3	TRBD1	TRBJ2-2	.	TGTGCCAGCAGTGACGGACAGGTTCACACCGGGGAGCTGTTTTTT	CASSDGQVHTGELFF
TRBV29-1	.	TRBJ2-5	.	TGCAGCGTTGAACCCAGGGACGAGACCCAGTACTTC	CSVEPRDETQYF
TRBV11-2	TRBD2	TRBJ2-1	.	TGTGCCAGCAGCTTAGTAGCGGCTAGCGGGGTTAACAATGAGCAGTTCTTC	CASSLVAASGVNNEQFF
TRBV10-3	.	TRBJ2-7	.	TGTGCCATCAGTGAGTCGACTCCAGTATCGTACGAGCAGTACTTC	CAISESTPVSYEQYF
TRBV6-2/TRBV6-3	.	TRBJ2-5	.	TGTGCCAGCTGCAGAACTAGACAAGAGACCCAGTACTTC	CASCRTRQETQYF
TRBV18	TRBD2	TRBJ2-3	few	TGTGCCAGCTCACAGCAACTAGCGGGAGTAAGCACAGATACGCAGTATTTT	CASSQQLAGVSTDTQYF
TRBV4-3	.	TRBJ1-1	.	TGCGCCAGCAGCCGCGTATTAGGGCCGAGGAACACTGAAGCTTTCTTT	CASSRVLGPRNTEAFF
TRBV19	.	TRBJ2-5	.	TGTGCCAGTAGTACACAGGGGAGGCAGACCCAGTACTTC	CASSTQGRQTQYF
TRBV20-1	TRBD2	TRBJ2-2	.	TGCAGTGCCCCGCGGACTAGCGCCGTCACCGGGGAGCTGTTTTTT	CSAPRTSAVTGELFF
TRBV20-1	TRBD1	TRBJ1-2	.	TGCAGTGCTGTACCGACAGGGGGCTCGTTTGGCTACACCTTC	CSAVPTGGSFGYTF
TRBV28	TRBD1	TRBJ2-1	.	TGTGCCAGCAGTTCGGGACAGGTTCTATACAATGAGCAGTTCTTC	CASSSGQVLYNEQFF
TRBV12-3/TRBV12-4	TRBD2	TRBJ2-3	.	TGTGCCAGCAGTAAAAGCGGGATACTAACAGATACGCAGTATTTT	CASSKSGILTDTQYF
TRBV11-2	.	TRBJ1-2	.	TGTGCCAGCAGCTTAGCTTCCGGGAATCGTGGCTACACCTTC	CASSLASGNRGYTF
TRBV7-2	TRBD1	TRBJ1-6	few	TGTGCCAGCAGCTCCGGACAGGGGTTTTATTCACCCCTCCACTTT	CASSSGQGFYSPLHF
TRBV5-1	TRBD2	TRBJ2-1	once	TGCGCCAGCAGCCCTGGACTAGCGGGAGGAACCAATGAGCAGTTCTTC	CASSPGLAGGTNEQFF
TRBV20-1	TRBD2	TRBJ2-1	medium-sized	TGCAGTGCTGTACCGGGACTAGACTACAATGAGCAGTTCTTC	CSAVPGLDYNEQFF
TRBV12-3/TRBV12-4	.	TRBJ1-2	many	TGTGCCAGCAGTGGCCGACAGACTAACTATGGCTACACCTTC	CASSGRQTNYGYTF
TRBV4-3	.	TRBJ2-1	few	TGCGCCAGCAGCCAAGACACACTATCTTTAGCCAATGAGCAGTTCTTC	CASSQDTLSLANEQFF
TRBV29-1	.	TRBJ2-2	.	TGCAGCGTTGAAGACATTCAGGGATACACCGGGGAGCTGTTTTTT	CSVEDIQGYTGELFF
TRBV6-1	.	TRBJ1-5	many	TGTGCCAGCAGTGATGATAGCAATCAGCCCCAGCATTTT	CASSDDSNQPQHF
TRBV10-2	TRBD2	TRBJ2-1	.	TGCGCCAGCTCCGTGAGCGGGAGGGCCTTCGGTGAGCAGTTCTTC	CASSVSGRAFGEQFF
TRBV20-1	.	TRBJ2-7	.	TGCAGTGCCAAACCCAATAGACAGGGAGGGCAGTACTTC	CSAKPNRQGGQYF
TRBV30	.	TRBJ1-1	.	TGTGCCTGGAGGAAAGGGTCGGCAGCTGAAGCTTTCTTT	CAWRKGSAAEAFF
TRBV19	TRBD1	TRBJ1-5	.	TGTGCCAGTAAAAAGGCAGGGGGTTTTCAGCCCCAGCATTTT	CASKKAGGFQPQHF
TRBV7-9	.	TRBJ1-1	many	TGTGCCAGCAGCTTGCAGGGAACCAACACTGAAGCTTTCTTT	CASSLQGTNTEAFF
TRBV3-1	.	TRBJ2-7	few	TGTGCCAGCAGCCAAGAAAGGTTGGGCGGGAAAGAATACGAGCAGTACTTC	CASSQERLGGKEYEQYF
TRBV4-1	.	TRBJ1-2	.	TGCGCCAGCAGTTCGGCAGGGAATGGCTACACCTTC	CASSSAGNGYTF